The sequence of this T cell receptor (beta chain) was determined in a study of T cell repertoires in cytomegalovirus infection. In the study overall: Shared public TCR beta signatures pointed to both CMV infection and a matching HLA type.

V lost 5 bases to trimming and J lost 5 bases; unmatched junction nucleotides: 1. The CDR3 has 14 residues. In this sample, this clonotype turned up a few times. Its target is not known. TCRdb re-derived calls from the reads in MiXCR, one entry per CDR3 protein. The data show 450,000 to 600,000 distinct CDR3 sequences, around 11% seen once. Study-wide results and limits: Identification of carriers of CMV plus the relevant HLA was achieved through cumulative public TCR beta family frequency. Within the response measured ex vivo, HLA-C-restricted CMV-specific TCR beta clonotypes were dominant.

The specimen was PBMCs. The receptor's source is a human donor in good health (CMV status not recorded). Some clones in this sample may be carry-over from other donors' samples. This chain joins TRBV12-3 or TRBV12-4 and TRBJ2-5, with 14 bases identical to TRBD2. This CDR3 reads CASSRTSGGETQYF. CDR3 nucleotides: TGTGCCAGCAGTCGGACTAGCGGGGGGGAGACCCAGTACTTC.